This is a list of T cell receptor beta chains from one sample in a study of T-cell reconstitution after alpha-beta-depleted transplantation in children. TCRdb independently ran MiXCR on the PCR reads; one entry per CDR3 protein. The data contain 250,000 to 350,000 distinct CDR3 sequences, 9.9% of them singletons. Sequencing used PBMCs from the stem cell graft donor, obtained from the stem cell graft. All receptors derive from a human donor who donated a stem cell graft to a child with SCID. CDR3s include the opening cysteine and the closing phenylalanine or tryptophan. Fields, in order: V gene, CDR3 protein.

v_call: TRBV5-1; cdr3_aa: CASSQKTGPIEAFF
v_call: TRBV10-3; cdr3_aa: CAISPGGPFYEQYF
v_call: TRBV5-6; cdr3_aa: CASSGKTGADTQYF
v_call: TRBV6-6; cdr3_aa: CASTWRIRQPQHF
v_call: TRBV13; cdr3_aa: CAMSSGLLPQHF
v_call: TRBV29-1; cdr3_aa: CSVRQGSSYEQYF
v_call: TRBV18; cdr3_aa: CASSPPISGASGSLYEQYF
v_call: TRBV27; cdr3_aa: CASSLSPWVNYEQYF
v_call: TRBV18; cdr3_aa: CASSGNQETQYF
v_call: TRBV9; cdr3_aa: CASTKTGGEEAFF
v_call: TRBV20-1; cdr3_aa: CSARDGGGWDRGPDTQYF
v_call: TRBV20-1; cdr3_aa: CSARQGFYGYTF
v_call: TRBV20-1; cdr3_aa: CSARGHRGNTEAFF
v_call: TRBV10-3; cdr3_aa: CAIMERETSYEQYF
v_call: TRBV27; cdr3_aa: CASSPPGQVSYEQYF
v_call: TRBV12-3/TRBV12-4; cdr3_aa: CASSFQGYYGYTF
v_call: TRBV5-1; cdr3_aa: CASRAGQRNEKLFF
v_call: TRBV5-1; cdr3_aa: CASSLEGWRDTQYF
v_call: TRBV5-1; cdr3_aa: CASSAISGNTIYF
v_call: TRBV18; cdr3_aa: CASTSEAVGQYF
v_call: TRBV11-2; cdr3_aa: CASSRSGGQGSNTGELFF
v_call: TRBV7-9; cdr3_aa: CASSLGLGGYTF
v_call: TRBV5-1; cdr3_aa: CASSAVKGSYNEQFF
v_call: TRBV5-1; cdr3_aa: CASSEEIRTQYF
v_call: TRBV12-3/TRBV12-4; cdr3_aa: CASSLALWGQPGELFF
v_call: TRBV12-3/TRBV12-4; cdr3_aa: CASKRENYNEQFF
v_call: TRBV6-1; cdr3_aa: CASKKGGSGYGYTF
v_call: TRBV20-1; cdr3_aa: CSAGDTGGGYTF
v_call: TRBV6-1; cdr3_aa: CASSKKTHGYTF
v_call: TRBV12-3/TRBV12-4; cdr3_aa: CASSGGQGVGEQFF
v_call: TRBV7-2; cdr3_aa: CASSLVLTMTGSGEQYF
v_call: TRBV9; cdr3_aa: CASSAQGTEAFF
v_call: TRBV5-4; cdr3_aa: CASSLFASGGWSDTQYF
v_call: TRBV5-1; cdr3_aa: CASSLEKSQETQYF
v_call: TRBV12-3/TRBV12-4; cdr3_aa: CASSFPGVYGNTIYF
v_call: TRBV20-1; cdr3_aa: CSAPVGSSYEQYF
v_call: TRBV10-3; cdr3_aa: CAIRDPQGMATEAFF
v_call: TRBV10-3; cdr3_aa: CATGTRSTDTQYF
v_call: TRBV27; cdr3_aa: CASSLVGEIDEQYF
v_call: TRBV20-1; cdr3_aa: CSARDLGGNNEQFF
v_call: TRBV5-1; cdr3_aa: CASSLAGTVFEQYF
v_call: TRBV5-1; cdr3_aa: CASSRGTENTEAFF
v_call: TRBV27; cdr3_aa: CASSLSSPGQGVYEQYF
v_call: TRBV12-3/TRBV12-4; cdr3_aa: CASTERGTGTYNEQFF
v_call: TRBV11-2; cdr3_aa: CASSLVTAGGEQFF
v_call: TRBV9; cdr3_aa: CASSGLAGVDNEQFF
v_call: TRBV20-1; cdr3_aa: CSARDSNQITDTQYF
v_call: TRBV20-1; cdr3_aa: CSAREWTDQNYGYTF
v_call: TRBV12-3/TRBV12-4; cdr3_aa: CASSLGPGTREQYF